This TCR beta chain was recovered during a study of cytomegalovirus exposure and HLA in healthy donors. At the level of the study: From about 180 million T cells, an earlier analysis saw approximately 110 million unique TCR beta sequences. Study observations and caveats: The authors later linked a missense DCLRE1C variant to TCR beta V- and J-gene trimming.

Use of 60 Vbeta and 13 Jbeta primers characterized the PCR. Here immunoSEQ multiplex PCR was the method, and the copy in TCRdb shows in-frame clones only, minus some. Among more than 100,000 clones listed, approximately 80% were seen once. This clone was detected a few times. As yet, its antigen is unknown. V shed 4 bases, J shed 7 bases, and the junction held 9 bases outside the gene matches. The germline V gene encodes CDR1 SGHNT and CDR2 YYREEE (reference sequence). The CDR3 runs 15 residues. J is TRBJ2-2 and V is TRBV5-4; 8 positions match TRBD2. The clonotype comes from a woman under 30 in good health and CMV-seronegative. Sequenced sample: PBMCs. CDR3 in amino acids: CASSMGGLAGGELFF. CDR3 coding DNA: TGTGCCAGCAGCATGGGGGGGCTAGCGGGCGGGGAGCTGTTTTTT.